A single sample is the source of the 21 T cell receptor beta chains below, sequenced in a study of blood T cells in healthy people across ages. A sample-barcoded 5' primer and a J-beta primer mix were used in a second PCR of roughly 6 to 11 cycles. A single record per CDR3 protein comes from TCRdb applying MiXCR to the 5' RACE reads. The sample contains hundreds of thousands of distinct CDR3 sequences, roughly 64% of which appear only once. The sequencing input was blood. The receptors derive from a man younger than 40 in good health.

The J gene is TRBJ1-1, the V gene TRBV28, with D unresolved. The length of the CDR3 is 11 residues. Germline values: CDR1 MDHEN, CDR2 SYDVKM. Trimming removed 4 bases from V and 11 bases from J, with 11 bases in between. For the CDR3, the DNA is TGTGCCAGCAGTTCACAGCGTAGGGCTTTCTTT. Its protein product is CASSSQRRAFF.

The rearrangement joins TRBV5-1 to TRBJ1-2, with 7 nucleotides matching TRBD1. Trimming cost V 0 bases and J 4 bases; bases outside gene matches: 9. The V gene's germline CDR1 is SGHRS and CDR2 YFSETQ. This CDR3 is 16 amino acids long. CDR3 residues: CASSLAVTGMSYGYTF. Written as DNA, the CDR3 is TGCGCCAGCAGCTTGGCCGTGACAGGGATGAGCTATGGCTACACCTTC.

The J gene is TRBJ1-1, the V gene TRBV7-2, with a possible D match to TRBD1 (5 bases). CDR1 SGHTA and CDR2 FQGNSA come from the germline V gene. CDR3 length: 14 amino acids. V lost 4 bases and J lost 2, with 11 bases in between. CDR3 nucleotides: TGTGCCAGCAGCTACGCCGGGACCAACACTGAAGCTTTCTTT. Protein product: CASSYAGTNTEAFF. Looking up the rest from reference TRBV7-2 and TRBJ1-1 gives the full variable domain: GAGVSQSPSNKVTEKGKDVELRCDPISGHTALYWYRQSLGQGLEFLIYFQGNSAPDKSGLPSDRFSAERTGGSVSTLTIQRTQQEDSAVYLCASSYAGTNTEAFFGQGTRLTVV.

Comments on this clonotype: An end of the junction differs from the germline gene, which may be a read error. This chain's CDR3 is CASSSFHSGTNVLTF. CDR3 coding DNA: TGTGCCAGCAGCAGCTTCCACTCTGGGACCAACGTCCTGACTTTC. The chain uses TRBV6-6 and TRBJ2-6; D is uncertain. This CDR3 is 15 amino acids long. In germline, CDR1 is MNHNY, CDR2 SVGAGI (reference sequence).

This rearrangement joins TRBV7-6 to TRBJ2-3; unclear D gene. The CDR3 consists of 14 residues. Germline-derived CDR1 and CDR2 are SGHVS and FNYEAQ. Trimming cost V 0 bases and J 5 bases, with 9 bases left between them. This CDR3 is CASSLAGSRDTQYF. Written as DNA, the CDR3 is TGTGCCAGCAGCTTAGCCGGCAGCCGAGATACGCAGTATTTT. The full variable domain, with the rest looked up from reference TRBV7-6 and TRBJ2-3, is GAGVSQSPRYKVTKRGQDVALRCDPISGHVSLYWYRQALGQGPEFLTYFNYEAQQDKSGLPNDRFSAERPEGSISTLTIQRTEQRDSAMYRCASSLAGSRDTQYFGPGTRLTVL.

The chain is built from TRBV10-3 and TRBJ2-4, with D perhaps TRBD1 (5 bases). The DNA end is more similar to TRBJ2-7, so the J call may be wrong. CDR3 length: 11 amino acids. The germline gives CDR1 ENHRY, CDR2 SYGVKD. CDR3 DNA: TGTGCCAACAGGATTGGATACGAGCAGTACTTC. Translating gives CANRIGYEQYF.

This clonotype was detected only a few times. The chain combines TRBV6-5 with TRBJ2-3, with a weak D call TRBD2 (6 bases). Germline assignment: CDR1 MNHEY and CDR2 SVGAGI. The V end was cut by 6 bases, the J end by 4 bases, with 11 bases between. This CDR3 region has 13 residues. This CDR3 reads CASRRDFPDTQYF. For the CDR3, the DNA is TGTGCCAGCAGAAGGGACTTTCCAGATACGCAGTATTTT.

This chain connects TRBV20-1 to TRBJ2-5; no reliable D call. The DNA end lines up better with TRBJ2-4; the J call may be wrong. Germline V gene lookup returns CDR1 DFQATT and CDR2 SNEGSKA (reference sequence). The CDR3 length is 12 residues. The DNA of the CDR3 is TGCAGTGCTAGAGACCTGGGCGGCATTCAGTACTTC. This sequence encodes CSARDLGGIQYF.

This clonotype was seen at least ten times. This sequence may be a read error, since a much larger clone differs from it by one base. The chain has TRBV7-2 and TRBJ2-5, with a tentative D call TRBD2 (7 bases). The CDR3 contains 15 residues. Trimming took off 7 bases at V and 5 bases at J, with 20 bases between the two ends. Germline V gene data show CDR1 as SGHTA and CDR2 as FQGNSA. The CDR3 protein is CASTLAGGRWETQYF. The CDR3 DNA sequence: TGTGCCAGCACCCTCGCCGGGGGGCGCTGGGAGACCCAGTACTTC.

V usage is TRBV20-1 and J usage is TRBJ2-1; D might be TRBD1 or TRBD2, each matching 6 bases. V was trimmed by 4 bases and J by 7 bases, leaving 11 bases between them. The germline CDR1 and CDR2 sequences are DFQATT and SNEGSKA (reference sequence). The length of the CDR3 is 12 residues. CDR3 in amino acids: CSAIGGGNEQFF. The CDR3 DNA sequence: TGCAGTGCTATTGGAGGGGGGAATGAGCAGTTCTTC.

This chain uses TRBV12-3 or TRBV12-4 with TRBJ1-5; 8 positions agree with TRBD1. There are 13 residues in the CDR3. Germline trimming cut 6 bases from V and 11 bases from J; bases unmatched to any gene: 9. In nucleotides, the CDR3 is TGTGCCAGCAGAGGACAGGGTCTATGGGCCCAGCATTTT. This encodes CASRGQGLWAQHF.

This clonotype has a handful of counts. The DNA for the CDR3 is TGTGCCAGCAGCTTCGGGGGCGTCAACTATGGCTACACCTTC. It codes for CASSFGGVNYGYTF. The chain uses TRBV7-2 and TRBJ1-2; D perhaps matches TRBD1 (6 bases). V lost 3 bases, J lost 2 bases, and 10 bases lay in between. Germline CDR1 SGHTA, CDR2 FQGNSA. This CDR3 has 14 amino acids.

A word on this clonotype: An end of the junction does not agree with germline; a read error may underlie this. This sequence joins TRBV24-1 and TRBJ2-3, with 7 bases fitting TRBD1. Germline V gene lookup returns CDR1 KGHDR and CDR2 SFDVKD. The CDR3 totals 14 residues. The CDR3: CATSEGARTDTQYF. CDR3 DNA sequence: TGTGCCACAAGTGAGGGGGCCCGCACAGATACGCAGTATTTT.

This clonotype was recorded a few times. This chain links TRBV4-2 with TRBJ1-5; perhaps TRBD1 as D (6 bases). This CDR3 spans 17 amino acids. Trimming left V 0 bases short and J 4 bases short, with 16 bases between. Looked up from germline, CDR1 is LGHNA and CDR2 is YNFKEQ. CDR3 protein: CASSQDTGLVENQPQHF. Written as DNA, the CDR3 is TGTGCCAGCAGCCAAGATACAGGGCTTGTAGAAAATCAGCCCCAGCATTTT.

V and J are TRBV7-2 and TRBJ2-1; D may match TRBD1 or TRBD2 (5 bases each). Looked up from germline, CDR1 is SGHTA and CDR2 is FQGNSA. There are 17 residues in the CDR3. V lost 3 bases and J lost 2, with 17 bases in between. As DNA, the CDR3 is TGTGCCAGCAGCTTGGATAGTTGGGACCCCGCCTACAATGAGCAGTTCTTC. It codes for CASSLDSWDPAYNEQFF.

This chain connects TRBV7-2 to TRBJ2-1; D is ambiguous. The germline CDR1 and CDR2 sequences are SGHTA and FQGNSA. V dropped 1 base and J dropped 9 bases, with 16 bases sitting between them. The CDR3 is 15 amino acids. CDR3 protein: CASSLGPRRYGEQFF. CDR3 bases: TGTGCCAGCAGCTTAGGACCCAGACGATACGGTGAGCAGTTCTTC.

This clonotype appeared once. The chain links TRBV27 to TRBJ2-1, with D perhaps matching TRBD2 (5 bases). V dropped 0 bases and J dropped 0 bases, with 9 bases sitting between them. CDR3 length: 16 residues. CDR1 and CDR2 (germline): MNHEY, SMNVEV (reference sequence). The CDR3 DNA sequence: TGTGCCAGCAGTTTATCGGAACGGGGCTCCTACAATGAGCAGTTCTTC. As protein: CASSLSERGSYNEQFF.

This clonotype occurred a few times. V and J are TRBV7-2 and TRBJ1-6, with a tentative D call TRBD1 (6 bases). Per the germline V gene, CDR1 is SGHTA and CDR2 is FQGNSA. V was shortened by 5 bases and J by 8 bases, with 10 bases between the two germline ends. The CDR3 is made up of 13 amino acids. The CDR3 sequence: CASSPNRDSPLHF. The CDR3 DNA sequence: TGTGCCAGCAGCCCAAACAGGGATTCACCCCTCCACTTT.

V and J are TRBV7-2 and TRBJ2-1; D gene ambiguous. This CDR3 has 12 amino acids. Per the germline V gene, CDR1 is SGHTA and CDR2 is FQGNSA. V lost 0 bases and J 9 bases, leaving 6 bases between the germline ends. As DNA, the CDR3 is TGTGCCAGCAGCTTAGCTCGCTTTGAGCAGTTCTTC. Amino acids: CASSLARFEQFF.

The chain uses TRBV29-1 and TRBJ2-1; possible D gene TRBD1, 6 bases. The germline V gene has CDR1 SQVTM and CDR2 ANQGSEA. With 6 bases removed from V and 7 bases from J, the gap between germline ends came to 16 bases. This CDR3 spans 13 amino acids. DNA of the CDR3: TGCAGCGTCGCGGACAGTGGGCTGAATGAGCAGTTCTTC. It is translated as CSVADSGLNEQFF.

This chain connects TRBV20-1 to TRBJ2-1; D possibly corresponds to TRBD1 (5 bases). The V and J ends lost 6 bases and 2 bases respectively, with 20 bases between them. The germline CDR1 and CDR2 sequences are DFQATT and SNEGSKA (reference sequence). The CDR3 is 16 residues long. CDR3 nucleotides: TGCAGTGCCATAGGGGTCTTGGACCAGCCCTACAATGAGCAGTTCTTC. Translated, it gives CSAIGVLDQPYNEQFF.